This TCR beta chain was profiled in a study of CXCR3-negative and CXCR3-positive naive CD8 T cells (dated by TCRdb to about 2019). Broadly, across the study: In total, approximately 130 million TRB reads were obtained, corresponding to roughly 1.5 +/- 0.3 million reads per library. TRBV-TRBJ cluster analysis included naive subsets from roughly 5 donors and memory cells from 3 donors. The diversity and physicochemical repertoire analyses included eleven to twelve donors pooled from two independent experiments.

In the case of this clonotype: What this receptor recognizes is not known.

TCRdb names NextSeq 550 as the instrument used. The Human TCR Profiling Kit (MiLaboratory) was used to make UMI-labeled 5' RACE TRB cDNA libraries. cDNA synthesis used the entire amount of extracted RNA, and PCR amplification then used the entire amount of cDNA produced. The libraries were made side by side, with each library going through the same number of PCR cycles. The paper's processing steps were these. About 50,000 +/- 10,000 unique UMI-labeled TRB cDNA molecules per library were extracted with MIGEC and MiXCR, with at least two reads per UMI required. Each library averaged approximately 40,000 +/- 10,000 functional in-frame TRB CDR3 nucleotide clonotypes without stop codons. Diversity metrics, including normalized Shannon-Wiener and Chao1, were computed in VDJtools after downsampling to 5000 UMI-labeled TRB molecules per sample. Clonotype-size-weighted physicochemical properties of the central five CDR3 residues (interaction energy, strength, volume and Kidera factor 4) were computed in VDJtools. Following reprocessing of the reads by TCRdb, the data hold one row per CDR3 protein sequence and no DNA is available. TCRdb, not the authors, supplied the V and J calls. This sample's table lists some 130,000 distinct CDR3 sequences. Less than 0.3% of the sample is held by the ten biggest clonotypes.

Points the paper makes about the study in general: Freshly isolated PBMCs were used for most assays because CXCR3 expression went down partially after cryopreservation. Because surface CD5, which has been linked to self-reactivity in mice, was comparable between naive subsets, TCR interaction strength was also inferred from TRB CDR3 physicochemical properties. Repertoire diversity was comparably high in both naive subsets but much lower in memory CD8+ T cells. TRB CDR3s from CXCR3-positive naive cells showed higher hydrophobicity (lower Kidera factor 4), lower energy, and higher strength and volume indices than CXCR3-negative naive cells. Within the same donor, TRBV-TRBJ usage looked similar between naive CXCR3-negative and CXCR3-positive cells, but memory cells had distinct patterns.

Each CD8+ T cell subset was flow-sorted in triplicate, with over 250,000 cells per subset placed directly into RLT lysis buffer. To keep memory contaminants out, a stringent definition of naive CD8+ T cells was applied: CD45RO-CCR7+CD27+CD95-. Peripheral blood mononuclear cells were isolated from buffy coats using standard density gradient centrifugation. A FACSAria III was used to flow-sort naive CD8+ T cells into CXCR3-negative and CXCR3-positive populations. Total RNA was extracted from sorted cells with an RNeasy Mini Kit. The sequenced material came from naive CXCR3- CD8+ T cells from blood. According to the study, the label for this sample's cell subset or site signals: CD45RO-CCR7+CD27+CD95- naive CD8+ T cells lacking CXCR3 (TNR3-). The receptor was isolated from a human donor in good health. Some clones in this sample may be carry-over from other donors' samples.

The encoded CDR3 is CASSSSGNSPLHF. Recombination connected TRBV7-6 to TRBJ1-6. The germline V gene yields SGHVS for CDR1 and FNYEAQ for CDR2. The CDR3, from cysteine to phenylalanine, totals 13 residues. A DNA sequence was not provided. Joined to the reference TRBV7-6 and TRBJ1-6 proteins, this CDR3 gives the full variable domain: GAGVSQSPRYKVTKRGQDVALRCDPISGHVSLYWYRQALGQGPEFLTYFNYEAQQDKSGLPNDRFSAERPEGSISTLTIQRTEQRDSAMYRCASSSSGNSPLHFGNGTRLTVT.